The 5 T cell receptor beta chains below were found in one sample sequenced in a study of T cell changes during pregnancy in multiple sclerosis (dated by TCRdb to the late 2010s). To prepare the library, the immunoSEQ multiplex PCR assay was applied. TCRdb holds this immuneACCESS table with in-frame rearrangements only. Some clones are missing; in checked studies, unresolved V genes explain under half, and the rest has no known cause. In this sample the table shows tens of thousands of clones, around 92% of which occur a single time. Together, the top ten hold roughly 2.1% of the sample. This specimen was peripheral blood, taken in the third trimester of pregnancy. All receptors come from a female donor in good health, enrolled as a control in a pregnancy study.

CDR3 residues: CATSRDTNYGYTF. Here the CDR3 DNA reads TGTGCCACCAGCAGGGACACTAACTATGGCTACACCTTC. The chain uses TRBV15 and TRBJ1-2; the D gene is possibly TRBD1 (5 bases). With 3 bases removed from V and 0 bases from J, the gap between germline ends came to 5 bases. From germline, CDR1 is LNHNV and CDR2 YYDKDF (reference sequence). The CDR3 sequence is 13 residues long.

V is TRBV4-2 and J is TRBJ2-1; 9 bases fit TRBD1. The CDR3 loop spans 15 amino acids. Germline V gene sequence: CDR1 LGHNA, CDR2 YNFKEQ. V shed 0 bases and J 9 bases; nucleotides not matched to a gene: 6. The CDR3, as DNA: TGTGCCAGCAGCCAAGAGGGACAGGGTTCCTTTGAGCAGTTCTTC. Translation: CASSQEGQGSFEQFF.

The chain uses TRBV5-1 and TRBJ2-3, with 11 bases that match TRBD2. Germline V gives CDR1 SGHRS, CDR2 YFSETQ. Unmatched junction bases numbered 10, after V lost 4 bases and J lost 0 bases. The length of the CDR3 is 18 residues. This CDR3 is CASSLRLAGGRSTDTQYF. The CDR3 DNA reads as TGCGCCAGCAGCCTTCGGCTAGCGGGGGGCCGAAGCACAGATACGCAGTATTTT. The whole variable domain, filled in from reference TRBV5-1 and TRBJ2-3, reads KAGVTQTPRYLIKTRGQQVTLSCSPISGHRSVSWYQQTPGQGLQFLFEYFSETQRNKGNFPGRFSGRQFSNSRSEMNVSTLELGDSALYLCASSLRLAGGRSTDTQYFGPGTRLTVL.

The chain couples TRBV5-4 to TRBJ1-1; perhaps TRBD1 as D (5 bases). Germline V gene lookup returns CDR1 SGHNT and CDR2 YYREEE (reference sequence). V gave up 4 bases and J gave up 1 base, with 14 bases separating them. This CDR3 has 15 residues. The CDR3 here is CASSPGRGWNTEAFF. Here the CDR3 DNA reads TGTGCCAGCAGCCCCGGGCGGGGCTGGAACACTGAAGCTTTCTTT.

As DNA, the CDR3 is TGTGCCCCCAGGAAAGAGATGAACACTGAAGCTTTCTTT. Translation: CAPRKEMNTEAFF. This chain joins TRBV10-3 and TRBJ1-1; no clear D gene. The CDR3 consists of 13 residues. The V end was cut by 11 bases, the J end by 0 bases, with 13 bases between. The germline V gene has CDR1 ENHRY and CDR2 SYGVKD.